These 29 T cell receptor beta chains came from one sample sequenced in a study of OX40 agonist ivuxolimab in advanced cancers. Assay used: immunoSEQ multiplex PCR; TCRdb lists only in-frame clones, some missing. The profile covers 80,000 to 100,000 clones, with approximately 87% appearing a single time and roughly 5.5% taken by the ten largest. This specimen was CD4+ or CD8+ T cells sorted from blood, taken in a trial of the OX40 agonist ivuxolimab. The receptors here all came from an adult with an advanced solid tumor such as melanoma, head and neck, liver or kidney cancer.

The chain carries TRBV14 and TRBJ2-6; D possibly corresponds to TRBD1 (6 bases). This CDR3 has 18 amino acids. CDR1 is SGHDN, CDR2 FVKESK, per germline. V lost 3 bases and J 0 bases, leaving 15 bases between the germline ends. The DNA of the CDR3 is TGTGCCAGCAGCCAGGGGGCGTCCCCCCTCTCTGGGGCCAACGTCCTGACTTTC. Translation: CASSQGASPLSGANVLTF.

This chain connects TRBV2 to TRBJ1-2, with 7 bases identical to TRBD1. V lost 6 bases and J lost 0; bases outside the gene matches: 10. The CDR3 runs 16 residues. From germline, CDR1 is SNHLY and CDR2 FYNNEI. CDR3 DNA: TGTGCCAGCAGGCCTCAAACCGGGACAGCTAACTATGGCTACACCTTC. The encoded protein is CASRPQTGTANYGYTF.

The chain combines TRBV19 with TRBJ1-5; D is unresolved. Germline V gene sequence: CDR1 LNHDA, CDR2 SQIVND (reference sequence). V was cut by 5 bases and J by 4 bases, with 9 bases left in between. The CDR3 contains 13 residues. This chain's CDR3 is CASSPEPNQPQHF. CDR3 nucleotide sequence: TGTGCCAGTAGTCCGGAACCGAATCAGCCCCAGCATTTT. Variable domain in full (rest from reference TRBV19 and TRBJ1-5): DGGITQSPKYLFRKEGQNVTLSCEQNLNHDAMYWYRQDPGQGLRLIYYSQIVNDFQKGDIAEGYSVSREKKESFPLTVTSAQKNPTAFYLCASSPEPNQPQHFGDGTRLSIL.

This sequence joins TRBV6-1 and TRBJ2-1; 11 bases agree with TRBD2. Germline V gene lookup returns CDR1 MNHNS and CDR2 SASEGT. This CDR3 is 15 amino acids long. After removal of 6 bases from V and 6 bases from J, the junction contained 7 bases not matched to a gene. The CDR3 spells CASRPSGGPRNEQFF. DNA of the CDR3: TGTGCCAGCAGGCCTAGCGGGGGGCCGCGCAATGAGCAGTTCTTC.

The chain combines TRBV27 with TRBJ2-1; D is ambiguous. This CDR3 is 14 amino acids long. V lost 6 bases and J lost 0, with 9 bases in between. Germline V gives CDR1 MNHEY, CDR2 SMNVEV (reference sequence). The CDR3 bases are TGTGCCAGCAGACCCCCGAGCTCCTACAATGAGCAGTTCTTC. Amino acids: CASRPPSSYNEQFF.

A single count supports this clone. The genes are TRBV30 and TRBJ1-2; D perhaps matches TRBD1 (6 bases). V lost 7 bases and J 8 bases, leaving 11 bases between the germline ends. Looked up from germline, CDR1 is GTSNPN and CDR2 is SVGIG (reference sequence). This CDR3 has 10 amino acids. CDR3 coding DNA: TGTGCCTTACAGGGTCTCGGCTACACCTTC. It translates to CALQGLGYTF.

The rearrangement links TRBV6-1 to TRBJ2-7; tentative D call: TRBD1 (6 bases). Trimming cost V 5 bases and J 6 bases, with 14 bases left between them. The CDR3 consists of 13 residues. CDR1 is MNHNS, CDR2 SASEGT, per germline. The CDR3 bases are TGTGCCAGCAGTATAGTACAGGGTCCCGAGCAGTACTTC. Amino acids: CASSIVQGPEQYF.

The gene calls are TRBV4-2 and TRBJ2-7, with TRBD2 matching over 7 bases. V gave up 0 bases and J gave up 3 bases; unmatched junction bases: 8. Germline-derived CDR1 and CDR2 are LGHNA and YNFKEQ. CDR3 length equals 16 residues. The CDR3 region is CASSQDGAGNNYEQYF. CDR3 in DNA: TGTGCCAGCAGCCAAGACGGAGCGGGAAATAACTACGAGCAGTACTTC.

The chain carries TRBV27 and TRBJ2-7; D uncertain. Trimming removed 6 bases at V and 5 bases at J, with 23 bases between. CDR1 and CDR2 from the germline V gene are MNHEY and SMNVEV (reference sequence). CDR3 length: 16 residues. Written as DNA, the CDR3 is TGTGCCAGCAGACCTACCCCTCTGGGAACCCACCACGAGCAGTACTTC. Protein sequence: CASRPTPLGTHHEQYF.

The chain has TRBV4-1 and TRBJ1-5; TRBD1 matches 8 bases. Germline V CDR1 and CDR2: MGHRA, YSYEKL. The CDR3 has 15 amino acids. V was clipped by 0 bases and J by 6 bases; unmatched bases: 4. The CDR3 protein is CASSQDRGLTQPQHF. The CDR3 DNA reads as TGCGCCAGCAGCCAAGACAGGGGGCTGACTCAGCCCCAGCATTTT.

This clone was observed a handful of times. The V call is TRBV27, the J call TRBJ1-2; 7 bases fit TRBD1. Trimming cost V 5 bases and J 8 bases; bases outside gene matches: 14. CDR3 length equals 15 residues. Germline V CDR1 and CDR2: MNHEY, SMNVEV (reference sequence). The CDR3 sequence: CASSPNRGIGRGYTF. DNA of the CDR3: TGTGCCAGCAGTCCTAACAGGGGAATAGGTAGAGGCTACACCTTC.

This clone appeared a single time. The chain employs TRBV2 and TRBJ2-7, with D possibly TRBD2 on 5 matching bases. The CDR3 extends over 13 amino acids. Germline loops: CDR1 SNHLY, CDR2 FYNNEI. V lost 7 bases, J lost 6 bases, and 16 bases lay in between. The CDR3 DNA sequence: TGTGCCAGCACCGAAAGAGGGCACCGCGAGCAGTACTTC. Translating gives CASTERGHREQYF.

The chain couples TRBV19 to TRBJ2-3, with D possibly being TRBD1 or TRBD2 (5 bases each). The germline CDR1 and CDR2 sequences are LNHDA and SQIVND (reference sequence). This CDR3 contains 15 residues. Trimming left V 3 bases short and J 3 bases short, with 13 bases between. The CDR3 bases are TGTGCCAGTAGTATTACAGGTGAGGGAACAGATACGCAGTATTTT. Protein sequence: CASSITGEGTDTQYF.

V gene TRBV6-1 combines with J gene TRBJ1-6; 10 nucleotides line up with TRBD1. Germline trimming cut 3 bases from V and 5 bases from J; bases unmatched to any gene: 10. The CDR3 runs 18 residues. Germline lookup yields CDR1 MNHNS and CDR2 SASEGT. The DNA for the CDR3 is TGTGCCAGCAGTGAGAAAGGGACAGGGGTGATAAATAATTCACCCCTCCACTTT. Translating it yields CASSEKGTGVINNSPLHF.

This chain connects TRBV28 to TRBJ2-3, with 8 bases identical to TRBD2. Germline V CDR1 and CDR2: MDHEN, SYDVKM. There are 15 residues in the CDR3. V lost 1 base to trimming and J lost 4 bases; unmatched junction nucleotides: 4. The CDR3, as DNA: TGTGCCAGCAGTTTATACGGGGGGGCCTCAGATACGCAGTATTTT. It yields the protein CASSLYGGASDTQYF.

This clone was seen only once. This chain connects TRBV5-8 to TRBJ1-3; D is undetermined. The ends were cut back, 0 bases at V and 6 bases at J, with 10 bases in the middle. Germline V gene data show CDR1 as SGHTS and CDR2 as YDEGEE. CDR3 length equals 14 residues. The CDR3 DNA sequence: TGTGCCAGCAGCTTGGCCGGGTTAGAAAACACCATATATTTT. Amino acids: CASSLAGLENTIYF.

The CDR3 is CASSPGAQGETQYF. Written as DNA, the CDR3 is TGTGCCAGCTCACCAGGGGCGCAGGGAGAGACCCAGTACTTC. The chain combines TRBV18 with TRBJ2-5; D is perhaps TRBD1 (5 bases). This CDR3 spans 14 amino acids. Germline V gene sequence: CDR1 KGHSH, CDR2 LQKENI. Trimming shortened V by 2 bases and J by 4 bases, and 11 bases separated the two germline ends.

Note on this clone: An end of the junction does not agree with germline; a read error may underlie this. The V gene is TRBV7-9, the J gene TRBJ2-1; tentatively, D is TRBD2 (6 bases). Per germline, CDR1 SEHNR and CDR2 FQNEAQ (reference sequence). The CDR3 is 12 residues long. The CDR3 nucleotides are TGTGCCAGCAGCCTAGCATGGGACTCACAGTTCTTC. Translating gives CASSLAWDSQFF.

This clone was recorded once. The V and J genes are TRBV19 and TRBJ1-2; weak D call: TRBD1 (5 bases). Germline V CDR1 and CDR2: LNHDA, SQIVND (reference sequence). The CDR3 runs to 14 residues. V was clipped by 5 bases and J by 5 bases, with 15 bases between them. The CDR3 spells CASSSGRYLYGYTF. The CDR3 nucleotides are TGTGCCAGTAGTTCGGGACGGTATCTATATGGCTACACCTTC. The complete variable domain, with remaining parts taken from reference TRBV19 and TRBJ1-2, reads DGGITQSPKYLFRKEGQNVTLSCEQNLNHDAMYWYRQDPGQGLRLIYYSQIVNDFQKGDIAEGYSVSREKKESFPLTVTSAQKNPTAFYLCASSSGRYLYGYTFGSGTRLTVV.

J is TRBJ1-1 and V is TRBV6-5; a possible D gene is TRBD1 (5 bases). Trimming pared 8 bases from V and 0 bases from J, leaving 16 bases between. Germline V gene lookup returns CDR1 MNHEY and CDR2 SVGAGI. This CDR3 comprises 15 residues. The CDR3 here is CASLQGAGMNTEAFF. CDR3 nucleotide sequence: TGTGCCAGCCTTCAGGGAGCAGGTATGAACACTGAAGCTTTCTTT.

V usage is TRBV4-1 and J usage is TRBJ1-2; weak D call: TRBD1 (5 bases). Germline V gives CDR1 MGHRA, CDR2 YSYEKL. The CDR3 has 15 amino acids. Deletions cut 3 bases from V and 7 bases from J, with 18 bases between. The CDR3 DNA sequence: TGCGCCAGCAGCCAGGACCCCGGGACCGGATCTGGCTACACCTTC. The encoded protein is CASSQDPGTGSGYTF.

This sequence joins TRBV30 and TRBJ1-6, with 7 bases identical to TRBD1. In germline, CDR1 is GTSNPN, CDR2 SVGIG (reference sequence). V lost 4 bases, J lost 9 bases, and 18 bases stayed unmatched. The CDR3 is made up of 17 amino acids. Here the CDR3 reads CAWTTGQAVFSGSPLHF. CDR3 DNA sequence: TGTGCCTGGACTACAGGACAGGCGGTTTTTTCGGGTTCACCCCTCCACTTT.

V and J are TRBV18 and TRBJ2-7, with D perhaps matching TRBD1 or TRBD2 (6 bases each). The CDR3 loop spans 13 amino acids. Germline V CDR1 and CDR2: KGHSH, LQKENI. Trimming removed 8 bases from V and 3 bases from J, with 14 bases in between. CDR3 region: CASRGGNYYEQYF. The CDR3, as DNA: TGTGCCAGCCGAGGGGGGAACTACTACGAGCAGTACTTC.

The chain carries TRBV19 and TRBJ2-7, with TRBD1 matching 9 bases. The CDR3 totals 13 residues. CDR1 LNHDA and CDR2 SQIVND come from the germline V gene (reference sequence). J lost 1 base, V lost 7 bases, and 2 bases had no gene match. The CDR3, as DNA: TGTGCCAGTAAGGGACAGGGTTCCTACGAGCAGTACTTC. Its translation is CASKGQGSYEQYF. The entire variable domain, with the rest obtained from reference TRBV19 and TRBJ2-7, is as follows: DGGITQSPKYLFRKEGQNVTLSCEQNLNHDAMYWYRQDPGQGLRLIYYSQIVNDFQKGDIAEGYSVSREKKESFPLTVTSAQKNPTAFYLCASKGQGSYEQYFGPGTRLTVT.

The CDR3: CASSEIFRDRAIGYTF. In nucleotides, the CDR3 is TGTGCCAGCAGTGAAATATTTAGGGACAGAGCTATTGGCTACACCTTC. The V call is TRBV6-1, the J call TRBJ1-2, with 7 bases fitting TRBD1. In germline, CDR1 is MNHNS, CDR2 SASEGT. The CDR3 runs 16 residues. Unmatched junction bases numbered 13, after V lost 2 bases and J lost 7 bases.

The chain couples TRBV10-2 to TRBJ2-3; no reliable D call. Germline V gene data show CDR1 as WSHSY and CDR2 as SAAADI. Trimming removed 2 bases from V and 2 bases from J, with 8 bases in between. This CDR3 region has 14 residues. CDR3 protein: CASSEGRYTDTQYF. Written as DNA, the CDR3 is TGCGCCAGCAGTGAGGGCAGATACACAGATACGCAGTATTTT.

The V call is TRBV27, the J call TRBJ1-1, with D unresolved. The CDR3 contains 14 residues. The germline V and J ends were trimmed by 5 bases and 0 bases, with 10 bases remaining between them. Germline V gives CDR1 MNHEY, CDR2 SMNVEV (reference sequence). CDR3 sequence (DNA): TGTGCCAGCAGTGTCTCAGGATTGAACACTGAAGCTTTCTTT. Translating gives CASSVSGLNTEAFF.

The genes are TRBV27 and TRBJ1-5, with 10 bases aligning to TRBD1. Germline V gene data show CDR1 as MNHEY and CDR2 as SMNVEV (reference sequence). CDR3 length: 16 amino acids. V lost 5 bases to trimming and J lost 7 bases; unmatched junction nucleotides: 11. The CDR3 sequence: CASSPRDRGLYQPQHF. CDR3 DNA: TGTGCCAGCAGTCCCCGGGACAGGGGATTATACCAGCCCCAGCATTTT.

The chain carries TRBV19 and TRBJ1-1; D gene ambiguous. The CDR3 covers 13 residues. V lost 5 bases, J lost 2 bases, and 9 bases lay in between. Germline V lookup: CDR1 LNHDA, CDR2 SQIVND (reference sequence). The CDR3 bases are TGTGCCAGTAGTCCGCAGGTTAACACTGAAGCTTTCTTT. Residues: CASSPQVNTEAFF.